This T cell receptor beta chain was obtained from a study of metastatic and nonmetastatic thyroid tumors (dated by TCRdb to 2018 to 2020). Describing the broader study: The researchers compared repertoires between peripheral blood samples and tumor or nodule tissue samples from patients with malignant or benign thyroid disease.

CDR1 and CDR2 (SGHAT, FQNNGV) derive from the germline V gene. The CDR3 spans 16 residues, from the cysteine through the phenylalanine. Left in the record is the CDR3 DNA by itself, 48 bases read in frame from the first base. Relative to germline, V is 5 bases shorter and J is 1 base shorter, with 16 bases between their ends. The table lists this clone with many counts. It lacks a known antigen. No base qualities exist here, and no much larger clone lies one base off it. Library preparation used PCR. Sequencing was carried out with an Illumina HiSeq 4000. High-throughput sequencing was used to profile the CDR3 region of the TCR beta-chain in every patient. As for the original processing: CDR3 differences across clinicopathological groups were used to build a classifier for discriminating distant-metastatic papillary thyroid cancer patients. The Shannon index was used to measure repertoire diversity, and the Morisita-Horn index was used to measure how similar tumor and blood repertoires were. TCRdb's own reprocessing of the public reads used fastp at Q25 and MiXCR and kept productive beta chains. The V and J calls come from TCRdb's annotation, not from the publication. The sample table records about 82,000 clones; around 13% of these occur just once. Clones ranked in the top ten supply approximately 10% of the sample.

No patient had received any treatment before thyroid surgery. Patient clinical samples collected from the early 2010s to the late 2010s were retrospectively analysed using T-cell receptor beta sequencing. Study-level results and caveats: In both blood and tumor samples, malignant tumors were reported to have significantly higher TCR beta diversity than benign nodules.

This TCR was recovered from a female donor with papillary thyroid cancer or a benign thyroid nodule (not recorded which). Some clones in this sample may be carry-over from other donors' samples. The material sequenced was tumor tissue. The chain joins TRBV11-2 to TRBJ2-3; TRBD2 is a weak D gene call, 6 bases matching. The DNA sequence is as follows: TGTGCCAGCAGCCGACGTAGCGGACGCGGCACAGATACGCAGTATTTT. Translation gives CASSRRSGRGTDTQYF.